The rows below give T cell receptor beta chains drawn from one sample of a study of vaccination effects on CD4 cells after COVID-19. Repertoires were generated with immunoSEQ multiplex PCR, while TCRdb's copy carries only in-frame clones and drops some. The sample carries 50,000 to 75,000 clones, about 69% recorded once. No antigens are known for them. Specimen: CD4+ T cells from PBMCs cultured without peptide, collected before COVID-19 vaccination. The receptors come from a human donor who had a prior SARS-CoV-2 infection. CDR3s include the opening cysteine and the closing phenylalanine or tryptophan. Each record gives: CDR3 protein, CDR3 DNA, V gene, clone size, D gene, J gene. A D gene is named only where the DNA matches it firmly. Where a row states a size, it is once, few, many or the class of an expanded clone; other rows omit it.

cdr3_aa: CASSLVGMNEQYF
cdr3_nt: TGTGCCAGCAGCTTAGTGGGCATGAACGAGCAGTACTTC
v_call: TRBV7-6
clone_size: .
d_call: .
j_call: TRBJ2-7

cdr3_aa: CASSAGVDTEAFF
cdr3_nt: TGTGCCAGCAGTGCAGGGGTGGACACTGAAGCTTTCTTT
v_call: TRBV2
clone_size: .
d_call: .
j_call: TRBJ1-1

cdr3_aa: CASSTRTSGVTGELFF
cdr3_nt: TGTGCCAGCAGCACCCGGACTAGCGGGGTCACCGGGGAGCTGTTTTTT
v_call: TRBV11-2
clone_size: .
d_call: TRBD2
j_call: TRBJ2-2

cdr3_aa: CASSEAQSPDTQYF
cdr3_nt: TGTGCCAGCAGTGAAGCGCAAAGTCCAGATACGCAGTATTTT
v_call: TRBV2
clone_size: few
d_call: .
j_call: TRBJ2-3

cdr3_aa: CASRVGGPTYEQYF
cdr3_nt: TGTGCCAGCAGGGTTGGAGGACCGACCTACGAGCAGTACTTC
v_call: TRBV2
clone_size: .
d_call: .
j_call: TRBJ2-7

cdr3_aa: CASSLEASGTYEQYF
cdr3_nt: TGCGCCAGCAGCTTGGAGGCTAGCGGGACCTACGAGCAGTACTTC
v_call: TRBV5-1
clone_size: few
d_call: TRBD2
j_call: TRBJ2-7

cdr3_aa: CASSFRVLNTEAFF
cdr3_nt: TGTGCCAGCAGCTTCAGGGTCCTGAACACTGAAGCTTTCTTT
v_call: TRBV7-2
clone_size: few
d_call: .
j_call: TRBJ1-1

cdr3_aa: CASSQLTGGTDTQYF
cdr3_nt: TGTGCCAGCAGCCAATTGACAGGGGGCACAGATACGCAGTATTTT
v_call: TRBV4-2
clone_size: few
d_call: TRBD1
j_call: TRBJ2-3

cdr3_aa: CASSEQTSGGGTSYEQYF
cdr3_nt: TGTGCCAGCAGTGAGCAGACTAGCGGGGGGGGGACTTCCTACGAGCAGTACTTC
v_call: TRBV6-1
clone_size: .
d_call: TRBD2
j_call: TRBJ2-7

cdr3_aa: CASSLSRGGGETQYF
cdr3_nt: TGTGCCAGCAGCTTATCCAGGGGAGGTGGAGAGACCCAGTACTTC
v_call: TRBV7-8
clone_size: .
d_call: .
j_call: TRBJ2-5

cdr3_aa: CASSQQGGGEKLFF
cdr3_nt: TGCGCCAGCAGCCAACAGGGTGGCGGTGAAAAACTGTTTTTT
v_call: TRBV5-1
clone_size: .
d_call: .
j_call: TRBJ1-4

cdr3_aa: CASSLGQGFYEQYF
cdr3_nt: TGTGCCAGCAGCTTAGGACAGGGTTTTTACGAGCAGTACTTC
v_call: TRBV5-5
clone_size: .
d_call: TRBD1
j_call: TRBJ2-7

cdr3_aa: CASQIKGTTEAFF
cdr3_nt: TGTGCCTCCCAGATCAAAGGGACCACTGAAGCTTTCTTT
v_call: TRBV6-5
clone_size: .
d_call: .
j_call: TRBJ1-1

cdr3_aa: CASSEFGGTDTQYF
cdr3_nt: TGTGCCAGCAGTGAATTCGGGGGCACAGATACGCAGTATTTT
v_call: TRBV25-1
clone_size: .
d_call: .
j_call: TRBJ2-3

cdr3_aa: CASSQGQVGSYEQYF
cdr3_nt: TGTGCCAGCAGCCAAGGACAGGTAGGCTCCTACGAGCAGTACTTC
v_call: TRBV3-1/TRBV3-2
clone_size: .
d_call: .
j_call: TRBJ2-7

cdr3_aa: CASRLLGGQSGNTIYF
cdr3_nt: TGTGCAAGTCGCTTACTGGGGGGACAGTCCGGAAACACCATATATTTT
v_call: TRBV12-2
clone_size: .
d_call: .
j_call: TRBJ1-3

cdr3_aa: CASSADRGSYNEQFF
cdr3_nt: TGTGCCAGTAGTGCGGACAGGGGCTCCTACAATGAGCAGTTCTTC
v_call: TRBV19
clone_size: many
d_call: TRBD1
j_call: TRBJ2-1

cdr3_aa: CASSPPQPRGYEQYF
cdr3_nt: TGTGCCAGCTCACCACCTCAACCGAGGGGTTACGAGCAGTACTTC
v_call: TRBV18
clone_size: .
d_call: .
j_call: TRBJ2-7

cdr3_aa: CASRRTNTEAFF
cdr3_nt: TGTGCCAGCAGGAGGACTAACACTGAAGCTTTCTTT
v_call: TRBV2
clone_size: few
d_call: .
j_call: TRBJ1-1

cdr3_aa: CATSRVPIYNEQFF
cdr3_nt: TGTGCCACCAGCAGAGTCCCAATCTACAATGAGCAGTTCTTC
v_call: TRBV15
clone_size: few
d_call: .
j_call: TRBJ2-1

cdr3_aa: CSVCSMGETQYF
cdr3_nt: TGCAGCGTTTGTAGTATGGGCGAGACCCAGTACTTC
v_call: TRBV29-1
clone_size: .
d_call: .
j_call: TRBJ2-5

cdr3_aa: CASSQVFSGGPSTRPDTQYF
cdr3_nt: TGCGCCAGCAGCCAAGTATTTAGCGGGGGGCCTTCGACCCGCCCAGATACGCAGTATTTT
v_call: TRBV4-1
clone_size: .
d_call: TRBD2
j_call: TRBJ2-3

cdr3_aa: CASSFGLEFYNEQFF
cdr3_nt: TGTGCCAGCAGTTTCGGTCTAGAGTTCTACAATGAGCAGTTCTTC
v_call: TRBV27
clone_size: .
d_call: .
j_call: TRBJ2-1

cdr3_aa: CASSPTGDSPLHF
cdr3_nt: TGTGCCAGCAGTCCCACAGGGGACTCACCCCTCCACTTT
v_call: TRBV2
clone_size: few
d_call: TRBD1
j_call: TRBJ1-6

cdr3_aa: CAWSEVDSHGTEAFF
cdr3_nt: TGTGCCTGGAGTGAGGTCGACAGCCATGGGACTGAAGCTTTCTTT
v_call: TRBV30
clone_size: .
d_call: .
j_call: TRBJ1-1

cdr3_aa: CASSLMRGSYNEQFF
cdr3_nt: TGTGCCAGCAGCTTAATGCGGGGCTCCTACAATGAGCAGTTCTTC
v_call: TRBV7-2
clone_size: .
d_call: .
j_call: TRBJ2-1

cdr3_aa: CASSPNTDTQYF
cdr3_nt: TGTGCCAGCTCACCGAACACAGATACGCAGTATTTT
v_call: TRBV18
clone_size: .
d_call: .
j_call: TRBJ2-3

cdr3_aa: CASSQERSSFYGYTF
cdr3_nt: TGCGCCAGCAGCCAAGAGAGGAGCAGTTTCTATGGCTACACCTTC
v_call: TRBV4-3
clone_size: .
d_call: .
j_call: TRBJ1-2

cdr3_aa: CASSLGDRPRRFNTEAFF
cdr3_nt: TGCGCCAGCAGCTTGGGGGACAGGCCCCGTCGATTCAACACTGAAGCTTTCTTT
v_call: TRBV5-1
clone_size: .
d_call: TRBD1
j_call: TRBJ1-1

cdr3_aa: CASITEPNYGYTF
cdr3_nt: TGTGCCAGCATAACAGAGCCTAACTATGGCTACACCTTC
v_call: TRBV2
clone_size: .
d_call: .
j_call: TRBJ1-2

cdr3_aa: CASSQDEGQPQHF
cdr3_nt: TGTGCCAGCAGCCAAGATGAGGGTCAGCCCCAGCATTTT
v_call: TRBV14
clone_size: few
d_call: .
j_call: TRBJ1-5

cdr3_aa: CASSPTTASSYNEQFF
cdr3_nt: TGTGCCAGCAGCCCAACGACCGCGAGCTCCTACAATGAGCAGTTCTTC
v_call: TRBV27
clone_size: few
d_call: .
j_call: TRBJ2-1

cdr3_aa: CASSLPESSGADTQYF
cdr3_nt: TGCGCCAGCAGCTTGCCGGAGTCTTCTGGCGCAGATACGCAGTATTTT
v_call: TRBV5-1
clone_size: .
d_call: .
j_call: TRBJ2-3

cdr3_aa: CASSSPRRGEYEQYF
cdr3_nt: TGTGCCAGCAGTTCCCCCCGCCGGGGGGAATACGAGCAGTACTTC
v_call: TRBV6-6
clone_size: .
d_call: TRBD2
j_call: TRBJ2-7

cdr3_aa: CASSVRVNNSPLHF
cdr3_nt: TGTGCCAGCAGCGTAAGGGTTAATAATTCACCCCTCCACTTT
v_call: TRBV9
clone_size: once
d_call: .
j_call: TRBJ1-6

cdr3_aa: CASSLGSEGTEAFF
cdr3_nt: TGCGCCAGCAGCTTGGGGTCGGAAGGCACTGAAGCTTTCTTT
v_call: TRBV5-1
clone_size: few
d_call: .
j_call: TRBJ1-1

cdr3_aa: CASSPPGPRLYEQYF
cdr3_nt: TGTGCCAGCTCACCCCCGGGACCGAGACTCTACGAGCAGTACTTC
v_call: TRBV18
clone_size: .
d_call: .
j_call: TRBJ2-7

cdr3_aa: CASSPPGRETQYF
cdr3_nt: TGTGCCAGCTCACCACCGGGGAGGGAGACCCAGTACTTC
v_call: TRBV18
clone_size: once
d_call: .
j_call: TRBJ2-5

cdr3_aa: CASSPGGLAGAEQETQYF
cdr3_nt: TGCGCCAGCAGCCCCGGGGGACTAGCGGGAGCGGAACAAGAGACCCAGTACTTC
v_call: TRBV5-1
clone_size: .
d_call: TRBD2
j_call: TRBJ2-5

cdr3_aa: CASSFTSTGELFF
cdr3_nt: TGCGCCAGCAGCTTTACTAGCACCGGGGAGCTGTTTTTT
v_call: TRBV5-1
clone_size: .
d_call: .
j_call: TRBJ2-2

cdr3_aa: CASSSVGTSSYEQYF
cdr3_nt: TGTGCCAGCAGCTCTGTAGGGACTAGCTCCTACGAGCAGTACTTC
v_call: TRBV7-2
clone_size: .
d_call: TRBD2
j_call: TRBJ2-7

cdr3_aa: CATSRDLGGAETQYF
cdr3_nt: TGTGCCACCAGCAGAGATTTAGGAGGGGCTGAGACCCAGTACTTC
v_call: TRBV15
clone_size: few
d_call: .
j_call: TRBJ2-5

cdr3_aa: CSASWVPNGNSPLHF
cdr3_nt: TGCAGTGCTAGTTGGGTTCCTAACGGGAATTCACCCCTCCACTTT
v_call: TRBV20-1
clone_size: few
d_call: .
j_call: TRBJ1-6

cdr3_aa: CSASRVTNEKLFF
cdr3_nt: TGCAGTGCCAGTAGGGTAACTAATGAAAAACTGTTTTTT
v_call: TRBV20-1
clone_size: .
d_call: .
j_call: TRBJ1-4